Here is one T cell receptor (beta chain) with its context. The data were obtained in a study of blood T cell repertoires in COVID-19. Study-level information: T cells, B-cell-depleted T cells, or PBMCs provided the cDNA or gDNA that served as material.

Method: immunoSEQ multiplex PCR; TCRdb's copy keeps in-frame clones and lacks some. The table has about 300,000 clones, 88% seen once. The material sequenced was peripheral blood. The sequence derives from a woman between 25 and 40 years old who had recovered from COVID-19.

The chain's CDR3 is CAISESLVQGGRNTIYF. CDR3 DNA: TGTGCCATCAGTGAGTCACTCGTACAGGGTGGTAGAAACACCATATATTTT. The chain couples TRBV10-3 to TRBJ1-3; TRBD1 is a possible D gene (6 bases). The germline CDR1 and CDR2 sequences are ENHRY and SYGVKD. CDR3 length: 17 residues. Trimming shortened V by 0 bases and J by 5 bases, and 17 bases separated the two germline ends.